The 31 T cell receptor beta chains presented below share a single source sample, sequenced in a study of blood T cell repertoires in COVID-19. Measured with immunoSEQ multiplex PCR; TCRdb has only the in-frame clones, and not every one. The sample has hundreds of thousands of clones, around 91% seen once. The source material was PBMCs or T cells enriched from blood (not recorded which). These receptors were obtained from a middle-aged woman who had recovered from COVID-19.

The CDR3 sequence is CAWTPGSGSYEQYF. The CDR3 region has the DNA TGTGCCTGGACCCCCGGTAGCGGCTCCTACGAGCAGTACTTC. This chain connects TRBV30 to TRBJ2-7, with D possibly TRBD2 on 6 matching bases. Trimming pared 4 bases from V and 0 bases from J, leaving 13 bases between. Per germline, CDR1 GTSNPN and CDR2 SVGIG (reference sequence). The CDR3 covers 14 residues. The variable domain in full, with the rest retrieved from reference TRBV30 and TRBJ2-7, is SQTIHQWPATLVQPVGSPLSLECTVEGTSNPNLYWYRQAAGRGLQLLFYSVGIGQISSEVPQNLSASRPQDRQFILSSKKLLLSDSGFYLCAWTPGSGSYEQYFGPGTRLTVT.

V and J are TRBV30 and TRBJ1-6, with 9 nucleotides matching TRBD1. CDR1 is GTSNPN and CDR2 is SVGIG in the germline V gene (reference sequence). The V and J ends lost 7 bases and 10 bases, in that order; junction bases with no gene match: 11. There are 14 residues in the CDR3. In DNA, the CDR3 is TGTGCCTCAGGGTCGGGACAGGGCAAATCACCCCTCCACTTT. Its protein product is CASGSGQGKSPLHF.

The V call is TRBV29-1, the J call TRBJ2-7; D is perhaps TRBD2 (7 bases). CDR1 and CDR2 (germline): SQVTM, ANQGSEA. The CDR3 has 12 amino acids. V lost 4 bases to trimming and J lost 2 bases, with 9 bases between them. Here the CDR3 reads CSVGGGAYEQYF. Here the CDR3 DNA reads TGCAGCGTTGGAGGGGGGGCCTACGAGCAGTACTTC.

As for this clone: The same CDR3 also results from other DNA sequences found in this sample. CDR3 DNA: TGTGCCAGCAGCTTAGACAGTTCCTACGAGCAGTACTTC. Amino acids: CASSLDSSYEQYF. The J gene is TRBJ2-7, the V gene TRBV11-3, with D hard to call. The CDR3 runs to 13 residues. V was clipped by 0 bases and J by 1 base, with 4 bases between them. Germline V gene data show CDR1 as SGHNT and CDR2 as YENEEA.

J is TRBJ1-1 and V is TRBV6-5; 11 bases match TRBD1. V was pared by 4 bases and J by 7 bases, with 5 bases of the junction left unmatched. Germline lookup yields CDR1 MNHEY and CDR2 SVGAGI. The CDR3 extends over 14 amino acids. CDR3 coding DNA: TGTGCCAGCAGTTGGGACAGGGGGAATTTTGAAGCTTTCTTT. Translated: CASSWDRGNFEAFF.

The chain couples TRBV28 to TRBJ2-1; D is unresolved. V was shortened by 5 bases and J by 2 bases, with 13 bases between the two germline ends. Germline V gene lookup returns CDR1 MDHEN and CDR2 SYDVKM. The CDR3 loop spans 15 amino acids. CDR3 in DNA: TGTGCCAGCAGTCCCATCGAGGCCCCCTACAATGAGCAGTTCTTC. It yields the protein CASSPIEAPYNEQFF.

The J gene is TRBJ2-7, the V gene TRBV7-9; 10 bases agree with TRBD2. The junction had 7 bases not matched to a gene; V was cut back by 0 bases and J by 5 bases. The CDR3 runs 16 residues. Germline CDR1 is SEHNR and CDR2 is FQNEAQ (reference sequence). In DNA, the CDR3 is TGTGCCAGCAGCTTAGCGCTTCTAGCGGGAGTAAACGAGCAGTACTTC. Its protein is CASSLALLAGVNEQYF.

The gene calls are TRBV14 and TRBJ1-1, with TRBD1 identical over 11 bases. Per the germline V gene, CDR1 is SGHDN and CDR2 is FVKESK. Trimming took 0 bases from V and 4 from J; bases not matched to a gene: 7. The CDR3 sequence is 17 residues long. The CDR3 sequence is CASSQEGVGQGVTEAFF. For the CDR3, the DNA is TGTGCCAGCAGCCAAGAGGGCGTGGGACAGGGGGTCACTGAAGCTTTCTTT.

This clone came up a few times. The J gene is TRBJ2-1, the V gene TRBV12-5; 10 bases fit TRBD2. The CDR3 runs 11 residues. J was trimmed by 15 bases and V by 7 bases; bases with no gene match: 6. CDR1 is LGHNT, CDR2 FRNRAP, per germline. CDR3 region: CASDGTSEGFF. CDR3 in DNA: TGTGCTAGTGATGGGACTAGCGAGGGGTTCTTC.

V usage is TRBV5-4 and J usage is TRBJ1-4, with TRBD1 matching 11 bases. Germline CDR1 is SGHNT and CDR2 is YYREEE (reference sequence). The V segment lost 4 bases and the J segment 8 bases; nucleotides outside the gene matches: 4. This CDR3 is 14 amino acids long. The CDR3 reads CASSLGTGGEKLFF. The CDR3 coding sequence is TGTGCCAGCAGCCTAGGGACAGGGGGAGAAAAACTGTTTTTT.

The chain employs TRBV13 and TRBJ1-1; D is perhaps TRBD1 (6 bases). CDR1 is PRHDT, CDR2 FYEKMQ, per germline (reference sequence). With 7 bases removed from V and 5 bases from J, the gap between germline ends came to 17 bases. The CDR3 runs to 14 residues. The CDR3 nucleotides are TGTGCCAGCAAGGGGGGGGCGCTGTTGACTGAAGCTTTCTTT. Translating it yields CASKGGALLTEAFF.

V usage is TRBV24-1 and J usage is TRBJ2-1; 9 nucleotides line up with TRBD1. The CDR3 has 15 residues. Germline assignment: CDR1 KGHDR and CDR2 SFDVKD. J gave up 6 bases and V 4 bases, and 6 bases lay outside the gene matches. CDR3 sequence: CATSEPGQGLNEQFF. CDR3 DNA sequence: TGTGCCACCAGTGAGCCGGGACAGGGCCTCAATGAGCAGTTCTTC.

In its sample, this clone was seen once. The rearrangement uses TRBV2 and TRBJ2-7; 8 bases map to TRBD2. V lost 4 bases and J lost 1; bases outside the gene matches: 6. Germline assignment: CDR1 SNHLY and CDR2 FYNNEI. This CDR3 comprises 15 residues. CDR3 protein: CASSGGLAPSYEQYF. The CDR3 DNA reads TGTGCCAGCAGTGGTGGACTAGCTCCTTCCTACGAGCAGTACTTC.

This clone has just a few counts. The V gene is TRBV21-1, the J gene TRBJ2-7; the table's TRBD2 call for D was not verified on the DNA. TRBV21-1 is a known pseudogene. The CDR3 sequence is 16 residues long. The CDR3 loop is CASSKAWVGLRSEQYF. Written as DNA, the CDR3 is TGTGCCAGCAGCAAAGCGTGGGTAGGACTTCGTTCGGAGCAGTACTTC.

The chain couples TRBV7-2 to TRBJ2-2, with 16 bases lining up with TRBD2. V was clipped by 5 bases and J by 9 bases; unmatched bases: 12. This CDR3 has 18 residues. Germline assignment: CDR1 SGHTA and CDR2 FQGNSA. In DNA, the CDR3 is TGTGCCAGCAGCCCGGGACTAGCGGGAGGGTTGGCTTGGCGGGAGCTGTTTTTT. Its translation is CASSPGLAGGLAWRELFF.

The chain links TRBV10-1 to TRBJ1-2, with D perhaps matching TRBD1 (5 bases). This CDR3 comprises 13 residues. Trimming stripped 0 bases from V and 8 bases from J, with 10 bases between. Germline-derived CDR1 and CDR2 are WNHNN and SYGVQD (reference sequence). The CDR3 here is CASSESGAGGYTF. In DNA, the CDR3 is TGCGCCAGCAGTGAGTCTGGGGCCGGAGGCTACACCTTC.

The chain uses TRBV16 and TRBJ2-1; 11 nucleotides line up with TRBD2. CDR3 length: 17 amino acids. The V and J ends lost 0 bases and 6 bases, in that order; junction bases with no gene match: 7. Germline loops: CDR1 KGHSY, CDR2 FQNENV. The CDR3 is CASSQSPPSGGLNEQFF. The CDR3 DNA is TGTGCCAGCAGCCAATCGCCCCCTAGCGGGGGGCTCAATGAGCAGTTCTTC. Combining the CDR3 with reference TRBV16 and TRBJ2-1 gives the whole variable domain GEEVAQTPKHLVRGEGQKAKLYCAPIKGHSYVFWYQQVLKNEFKFLISFQNENVFDETGMPKERFSAKCLPNSPCSLEIQATKLEDSAVYFCASSQSPPSGGLNEQFFGPGTRLTVL.

V and J are TRBV19 and TRBJ1-4, with 8 nucleotides matching TRBD1. Germline V gene lookup returns CDR1 LNHDA and CDR2 SQIVND (reference sequence). The V segment lost 10 bases and the J segment 4 bases; nucleotides outside the gene matches: 8. This CDR3 has 14 amino acids. DNA for the CDR3: TGTGCCACCGAGGACAGGGATGATAATGAAAAACTGTTTTTT. Translating it yields CATEDRDDNEKLFF.

V gene TRBV7-2 combines with J gene TRBJ1-1, with 7 bases identical to TRBD1. Germline CDR1 reads SGHTA; CDR2 reads FQGNSA. CDR3 length: 16 residues. The junction had 9 bases not matched to a gene; V was cut back by 4 bases and J by 1 base. The CDR3 loop reads CASSSLMRDRNTEAFF. The CDR3 DNA reads TGTGCCAGCAGCTCCCTTATGAGGGACAGGAACACTGAAGCTTTCTTT.

This chain joins TRBV19 and TRBJ1-5; D gene unclear. Germline V gene data show CDR1 as LNHDA and CDR2 as SQIVND (reference sequence). This CDR3 is 14 amino acids long. With 4 bases removed from V and 4 bases from J, the gap between germline ends came to 11 bases. The CDR3 nucleotides read TGTGCCAGTAGTACGTGGCAGGCTAATCAGCCCCAGCATTTT. This codes for CASSTWQANQPQHF. Drawing the rest from reference TRBV19 and TRBJ1-5, the complete variable domain is DGGITQSPKYLFRKEGQNVTLSCEQNLNHDAMYWYRQDPGQGLRLIYYSQIVNDFQKGDIAEGYSVSREKKESFPLTVTSAQKNPTAFYLCASSTWQANQPQHFGDGTRLSIL.

The V call is TRBV27, the J call TRBJ2-7, with a weak D call TRBD2 (6 bases). The CDR3 extends over 14 amino acids. The V end lost 5 bases, the J end lost 6 bases, and 17 bases lay between the germline ends. Per the germline V gene, CDR1 is MNHEY and CDR2 is SMNVEV (reference sequence). The CDR3 region has the DNA TGTGCCAGCAGTGACATACCCGGGAGTTCCGAGCAGTACTTC. It yields the protein CASSDIPGSSEQYF.

The V and J genes are TRBV10-3 and TRBJ2-7; D might be TRBD1 (6 bases). The germline V and J ends were trimmed by 4 bases and 1 base, with 11 bases remaining between them. In germline, CDR1 is ENHRY, CDR2 SYGVKD. This CDR3 spans 14 amino acids. CDR3 region: CAISARQESYEQYF. As DNA, the CDR3 is TGTGCCATCAGTGCCAGACAGGAGTCCTACGAGCAGTACTTC.

CDR3 in amino acids: CASSLWTDGNQPQHF. CDR3 DNA sequence: TGTGCCAGCAGCCTATGGACAGATGGCAATCAGCCCCAGCATTTT. The chain couples TRBV7-2 to TRBJ1-5, with D possibly being TRBD1 (6 bases). With 5 bases removed from V and 2 bases from J, the gap between germline ends came to 13 bases. Germline assignment: CDR1 SGHTA and CDR2 FQGNSA. The CDR3 extends over 15 amino acids. The variable domain in full, completed from reference TRBV7-2 and TRBJ1-5, reads GAGVSQSPSNKVTEKGKDVELRCDPISGHTALYWYRQSLGQGLEFLIYFQGNSAPDKSGLPSDRFSAERTGGSVSTLTIQRTQQEDSAVYLCASSLWTDGNQPQHFGDGTRLSIL.

The chain joins TRBV28 to TRBJ2-1; 7 bases align to TRBD2. The CDR3 runs to 11 residues. V shed 8 bases and J 12 bases; nucleotides not matched to a gene: 7. Germline CDR1 is MDHEN and CDR2 is SYDVKM. CDR3 DNA sequence: TGTGCCAGCGCGGGAGAAGGTGGGCAGTTCTTC. Amino acids: CASAGEGGQFF.

The table lists this clone with a count of one. V usage is TRBV21-1 and J usage is TRBJ1-2; TRBD1 is the table's D call and was not checked against the DNA. TRBV21-1 is deemed a pseudogene. The CDR3 is 14 amino acids. The CDR3 DNA reads TGTGCCAGCAACTTTGGGACAGGGTTGTGTGGCTACACCTTC. This encodes CASNFGTGLCGYTF.

This clone was detected once. The CDR3 region has the DNA TGCAGCGTCGTAGGGGGACTAGCGGACAATGAGCAGTTCTTC. Amino acid sequence: CSVVGGLADNEQFF. The chain combines TRBV29-1 with TRBJ2-1, with TRBD2 identical over 11 bases. The CDR3 sequence is 14 residues long. The germline CDR1 and CDR2 sequences are SQVTM and ANQGSEA. V lost 6 bases and J lost 5; bases outside the gene matches: 6.

Here the CDR3 reads CASSPQGDQPQHF. DNA of the CDR3: TGTGCCAGCAGTCCACAAGGAGATCAGCCCCAGCATTTT. This chain joins TRBV2 and TRBJ1-5; D is ambiguous. Germline V gene sequence: CDR1 SNHLY, CDR2 FYNNEI. The CDR3 has 13 amino acids. The V end lost 5 bases, the J end lost 5 bases, and 10 bases lay between the germline ends.

The gene calls are TRBV5-1 and TRBJ2-1; the match to TRBD2 covers 13 bases. Trimming removed 4 bases from V and 10 bases from J; junction bases left unmatched: 8. Germline V gene lookup returns CDR1 SGHRS and CDR2 YFSETQ. CDR3 length: 15 amino acids. CDR3 in amino acids: CASSKTSGGAYEQFF. DNA for the CDR3: TGCGCCAGCAGCAAAACTAGCGGGGGGGCGTACGAGCAGTTCTTC.

The CDR3 is CASSSPGSYEQYF. CDR3 DNA: TGTGCCAGCAGTTCCCCGGGATCCTACGAGCAGTACTTC. This rearrangement joins TRBV6-5 to TRBJ2-7; possibly TRBD2 for D (5 bases). The V end was cut by 4 bases, the J end by 1 base, with 8 bases between. The CDR3 extends over 13 amino acids. CDR1 is MNHEY and CDR2 is SVGAGI in the germline V gene.

The chain employs TRBV11-2 and TRBJ2-7; 8 nucleotides match TRBD1. There are 14 residues in the CDR3. Germline lookup yields CDR1 SGHAT and CDR2 FQNNGV. V lost 5 bases to trimming and J lost 4 bases; unmatched junction nucleotides: 7. The CDR3 DNA is TGTGCCAGCAGCCTTAGACAGGGGCTTTACGAGCAGTACTTC. Its protein is CASSLRQGLYEQYF.

The J gene is TRBJ2-5, the V gene TRBV3-1 (or the pseudogene TRBV3-2), with 11 bases fitting TRBD2. CDR1 and CDR2 (germline): LGHDT, YNNKEL (reference sequence). The CDR3 is made up of 15 amino acids. Trimming cost V 0 bases and J 7 bases; bases outside gene matches: 4. CDR3 region: CASSQDQLAGGTQYF. For the CDR3, the DNA is TGTGCCAGCAGCCAAGATCAGCTAGCGGGAGGGACCCAGTACTTC.